This T cell receptor beta chain was retrieved from a study of T-cell reconstitution after alpha-beta-depleted transplantation in children. As it was prepared, the TCRbeta library received unique molecular identifiers. One entry per CDR3 protein, called by TCRdb with MiXCR from the PCR reads. The data show fewer than 550,000 distinct CDR3 sequences, 9.5% to 13% seen once. This clonotype was seen repeatedly, ten times or more. This sample comprised PBMCs from the stem cell graft donor, obtained from the stem cell graft. The source of this sequence is a human donor who donated a stem cell graft to a child with acute myeloid leukemia.

The CDR3 sequence: CASSLSAAFNEKLFF. The DNA of the CDR3 is TGTGCCAGCAGTTTATCGGCGGCGTTTAATGAAAAACTGTTTTTT. The chain employs TRBV12-3 or TRBV12-4 and TRBJ1-4; D unclear. Trimming removed 2 bases from V and 4 bases from J, with 11 bases in between. CDR3 size: 15 residues.